The clone carrying this T cell receptor beta chain was found a few times. With 5 bases removed from V and 6 bases from J, the gap between germline ends came to 16 bases. The CDR3 consists of 15 residues. Germline V CDR1 and CDR2: MNHNY, SVGAGI (reference sequence). This record comes from a study of T-cell memory formation after mild COVID-19. Across the study: Across donors, TCR clusters were largely donor specific.

TCR alpha and TCR beta cDNA libraries with sample barcodes and UMIs came from 5'RACE using constant-segment primers. TCRdb processed the 5' RACE reads anew with MiXCR; each CDR3 protein has one entry. This sample has about 240,000 distinct CDR3 sequences, with 7.5% to 10% found just once. The specimen sequenced was PBMCs or a T cell subset sorted from them (not recorded which). This TCR came from a man aged 18 to 29 who had mild COVID-19 (a few samples of this study predate the infection). Cell type and time point are not known. J is TRBJ2-2 and V is TRBV6-6, with a possible D match to TRBD1 (6 bases). DNA for the CDR3: TGTGCCAGCAGTCCTTTGCCTAGGGGGTCCGGGGAGCTGTTTTTT. Its protein is CASSPLPRGSGELFF.